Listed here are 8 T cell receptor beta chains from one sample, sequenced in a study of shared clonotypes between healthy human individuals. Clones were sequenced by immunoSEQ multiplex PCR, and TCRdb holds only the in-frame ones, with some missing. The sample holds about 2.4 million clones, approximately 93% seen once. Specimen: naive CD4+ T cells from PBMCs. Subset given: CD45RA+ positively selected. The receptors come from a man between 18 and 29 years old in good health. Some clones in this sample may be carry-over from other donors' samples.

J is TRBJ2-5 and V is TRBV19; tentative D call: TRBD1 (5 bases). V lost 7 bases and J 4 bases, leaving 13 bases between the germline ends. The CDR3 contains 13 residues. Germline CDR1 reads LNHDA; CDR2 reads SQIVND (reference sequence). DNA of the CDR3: TGTGCCAGTACCGGGCCAGGGATAGAGACCCAGTACTTC. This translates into CASTGPGIETQYF.

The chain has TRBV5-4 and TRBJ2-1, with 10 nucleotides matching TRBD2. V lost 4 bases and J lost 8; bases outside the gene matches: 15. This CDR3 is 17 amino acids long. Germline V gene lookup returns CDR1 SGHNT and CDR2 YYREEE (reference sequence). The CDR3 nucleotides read TGTGCCAGCAGCCATCCAACTAGCGGGACCGGGCGCGATGAGCAGTTCTTC. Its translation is CASSHPTSGTGRDEQFF.

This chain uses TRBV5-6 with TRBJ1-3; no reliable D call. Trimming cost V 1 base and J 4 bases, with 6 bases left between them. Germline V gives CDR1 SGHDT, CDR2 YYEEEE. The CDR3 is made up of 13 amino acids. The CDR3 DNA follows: TGTGCCAGCAGCTTGCCACAGGGAAACACCATATATTTT. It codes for CASSLPQGNTIYF.

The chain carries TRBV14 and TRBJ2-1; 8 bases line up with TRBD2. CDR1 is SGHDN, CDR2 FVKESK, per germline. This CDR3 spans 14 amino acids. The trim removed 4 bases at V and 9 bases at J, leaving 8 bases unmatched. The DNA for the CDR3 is TGTGCCAGCAGCCGGAGCGGGAGTCCCTCTGAGCAGTTCTTC. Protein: CASSRSGSPSEQFF. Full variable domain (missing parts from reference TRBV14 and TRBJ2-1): EAGVTQFPSHSVIEKGQTVTLRCDPISGHDNLYWYRRVMGKEIKFLLHFVKESKQDESGMPNNRFLAERTGGTYSTLKVQPAELEDSGVYFCASSRSGSPSEQFFGPGTRLTVL.

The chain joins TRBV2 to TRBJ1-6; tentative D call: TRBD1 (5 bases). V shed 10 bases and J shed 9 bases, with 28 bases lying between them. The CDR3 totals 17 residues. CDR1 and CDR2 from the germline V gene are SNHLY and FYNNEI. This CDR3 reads CATDPSRAALQGSPLHF. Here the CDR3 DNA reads TGTGCCACCGACCCTTCAAGGGCTGCTCTCCAGGGTTCACCCCTCCACTTT.

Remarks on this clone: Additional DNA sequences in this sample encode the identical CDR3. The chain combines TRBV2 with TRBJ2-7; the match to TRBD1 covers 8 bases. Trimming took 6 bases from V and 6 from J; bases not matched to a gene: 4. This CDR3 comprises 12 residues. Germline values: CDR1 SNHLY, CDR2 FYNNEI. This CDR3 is CASRDRAGEQYF. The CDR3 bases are TGTGCCAGCAGGGACAGGGCGGGCGAGCAGTACTTC.

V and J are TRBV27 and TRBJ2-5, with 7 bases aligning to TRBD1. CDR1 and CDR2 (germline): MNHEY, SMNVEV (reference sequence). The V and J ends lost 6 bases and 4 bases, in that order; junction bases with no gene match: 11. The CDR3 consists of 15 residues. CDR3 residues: CASRVDRDLGETQYF. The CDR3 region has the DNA TGTGCCAGCAGGGTAGACAGGGATCTGGGAGAGACCCAGTACTTC.

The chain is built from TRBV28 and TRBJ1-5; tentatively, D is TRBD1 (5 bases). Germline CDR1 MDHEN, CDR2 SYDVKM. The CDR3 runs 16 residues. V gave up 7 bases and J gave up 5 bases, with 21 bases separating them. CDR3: CASTPVVAGRDQPQHF. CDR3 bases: TGTGCCAGCACCCCGGTCGTAGCAGGGAGGGATCAGCCCCAGCATTTT.